Presented here are 25 T cell receptor beta chains from one specimen sequenced in a study of OX40 agonist ivuxolimab in advanced cancers. The table came from immunoSEQ multiplex PCR; TCRdb's copy has only in-frame clones and leaves some out. The top ten clones hold 0.95% to 1.5% of a sample with roughly 99,000 clones, approximately 89% of them seen once. Material: CD4+ or CD8+ T cells sorted from blood, obtained in a trial of the OX40 agonist ivuxolimab. The receptors originated from an adult with an advanced solid tumor such as melanoma, head and neck, liver or kidney cancer.

The CDR3 region is CASKGDTGELFF. DNA of the CDR3: TGTGCCAGTAAGGGGGACACCGGGGAGCTGTTTTTT. The rearrangement links TRBV19 to TRBJ2-2; the D gene is possibly TRBD1 (6 bases). V shed 7 bases and J shed 3 bases, with 6 bases lying between them. From germline, CDR1 is LNHDA and CDR2 SQIVND (reference sequence). The CDR3 is 12 residues long.

The rearrangement uses TRBV18 and TRBJ1-1; the D is unclear. The CDR3 extends over 15 amino acids. Per the germline V gene, CDR1 is KGHSH and CDR2 is LQKENI. V was pared by 0 bases and J by 2 bases, with 10 bases between. CDR3 sequence reads: CASSPPAGVNTEAFF. Here the CDR3 DNA reads TGTGCCAGCTCACCACCGGCCGGGGTTAACACTGAAGCTTTCTTT.

This clone was counted only a few times. This chain links TRBV4-3 with TRBJ1-5, with 7 bases identical to TRBD1. Germline CDR1 and CDR2: LGHNA and YSLEER. The length of the CDR3 is 14 residues. The ends lost 4 bases at V and 3 bases at J; junction bases unmatched: 3. CDR3 bases: TGCGCCAGCAGCCTCACAGGGGTCAATCAGCCCCAGCATTTT. Its translation: CASSLTGVNQPQHF.

The chain links TRBV19 to TRBJ1-2; D gene uncertain. CDR1 and CDR2 (germline): LNHDA, SQIVND (reference sequence). The germline V and J ends were trimmed by 9 bases and 8 bases, with 16 bases remaining between them. The CDR3 covers 12 residues. In DNA, the CDR3 is TGTGCCAGCGAGAGTAGGTCGAGGGGCTACACCTTC. Protein sequence: CASESRSRGYTF. Together with reference TRBV19 and TRBJ1-2, the CDR3 gives the full variable domain: DGGITQSPKYLFRKEGQNVTLSCEQNLNHDAMYWYRQDPGQGLRLIYYSQIVNDFQKGDIAEGYSVSREKKESFPLTVTSAQKNPTAFYLCASESRSRGYTFGSGTRLTVV.

This chain uses TRBV27 with TRBJ2-7; D gene uncertain. Germline V gene data show CDR1 as MNHEY and CDR2 as SMNVEV (reference sequence). This CDR3 is 11 amino acids long. Deletions cut 5 bases from V and 6 bases from J, with 8 bases between. The CDR3 reads CASSTPREQYF. In DNA form, the CDR3 reads TGTGCCAGCAGTACCCCGCGCGAGCAGTACTTC.

The chain combines TRBV19 with TRBJ1-2, with D unclear. This CDR3 region has 15 residues. V lost 3 bases and J lost 1, with 12 bases in between. Germline V gene lookup returns CDR1 LNHDA and CDR2 SQIVND (reference sequence). The CDR3 sequence is CASSMVGQLNYGYTF. The CDR3 coding sequence is TGTGCCAGTAGTATGGTTGGTCAGCTTAACTATGGCTACACCTTC.

The V gene is TRBV19, the J gene TRBJ2-3; the D is unclear. Germline CDR1 and CDR2: LNHDA and SQIVND (reference sequence). Trimming took off 7 bases at V and 0 bases at J, with 11 bases between the two ends. This CDR3 comprises 14 residues. Here the CDR3 DNA reads TGTGCCAGTACCTCACAAGGTAGCACAGATACGCAGTATTTT. This gives the protein CASTSQGSTDTQYF.

CDR3 DNA: TGTGCCAGCAGCTTGCCAGGCACCTACGAGCAGTACTTC. The encoded protein is CASSLPGTYEQYF. V and J are TRBV5-4 and TRBJ2-5; D unresolved. The J call may not be correct, given that the DNA end is closer to TRBJ2-7. Germline-derived CDR1 and CDR2 are SGHNT and YYREEE (reference sequence). The CDR3 spans 13 residues.

This chain joins TRBV29-1 and TRBJ2-4; perhaps TRBD2 as D (6 bases). Germline CDR1 SQVTM, CDR2 ANQGSEA. V lost 3 bases and J lost 8, with 8 bases in between. CDR3 size: 11 residues. The CDR3 protein is CSVERRDIQYF. In DNA, the CDR3 is TGCAGCGTTGAGAGGAGGGACATTCAGTACTTC.

The table lists this clone with a few counts. The chain is built from TRBV6-1 and TRBJ1-2, with no clear D. This CDR3 has 13 residues. The germline gives CDR1 MNHNS, CDR2 SASEGT. The V end lost 6 bases, the J end lost 4 bases, and 12 bases lay between the germline ends. The CDR3 DNA follows: TGTGCCAGCAGCCGAAATGGGTTCTATGGCTACACCTTC. Its translation is CASSRNGFYGYTF.

V usage is TRBV27 and J usage is TRBJ2-7; 9 bases agree with TRBD2. The CDR3 consists of 17 residues. Germline CDR1 reads MNHEY; CDR2 reads SMNVEV (reference sequence). Losses at the gene ends were 4 bases for V and 4 bases for J; bases not matched to a gene: 14. The DNA of the CDR3 is TGTGCCAGCAGTTCCCCTCAGGTAGCGGGAGTATTGTACGAGCAGTACTTC. This translates into CASSSPQVAGVLYEQYF.

The chain carries TRBV11-2 and TRBJ2-7; 9 bases match TRBD2. The trim removed 0 bases at V and 6 bases at J, leaving 0 bases unmatched. Germline assignment: CDR1 SGHAT and CDR2 FQNNGV. The CDR3 runs 13 residues. The DNA for the CDR3 is TGTGCCAGCAGCTTAGAAGCGGGAGGCGAGCAGTACTTC. Residues: CASSLEAGGEQYF.

The rearrangement links TRBV18 to TRBJ1-3; 7 nucleotides match TRBD1. The CDR3 contains 16 residues. The J segment lost 2 bases and the V segment lost 3 bases, leaving 7 bases of the junction unmatched. Germline V lookup: CDR1 KGHSH, CDR2 LQKENI. CDR3 protein: CASSPSKGATGNTIYF. CDR3 nucleotide sequence: TGTGCCAGCTCACCGTCGAAGGGGGCTACTGGAAACACCATATATTTT. The full variable domain, completed using reference TRBV18 and TRBJ1-3, is NAGVMQNPRHLVRRRGQEARLRCSPMKGHSHVYWYRQLPEEGLKFMVYLQKENIIDESGMPKERFSAEFPKEGPSILRIQQVVRGDSAAYFCASSPSKGATGNTIYFGEGSWLTVV.

The chain employs TRBV6-5 and TRBJ1-5, with 7 nucleotides matching TRBD1. This CDR3 comprises 15 residues. Germline V gene sequence: CDR1 MNHEY, CDR2 SVGAGI. V gave up 7 bases and J gave up 4 bases; unmatched junction bases: 10. The CDR3 region is CASMTRQGYNQPQHF. The CDR3 DNA reads TGTGCCAGCATGACTAGACAGGGTTATAATCAGCCCCAGCATTTT.

This chain connects TRBV10-1 to TRBJ1-1; the D gene is possibly TRBD1 (6 bases). Germline CDR1 WNHNN, CDR2 SYGVQD (reference sequence). The CDR3 extends over 13 amino acids. Trimming pared 6 bases from V and 3 bases from J, leaving 11 bases between. The CDR3 loop is CASSRQVDTEAFF. For the CDR3, the DNA is TGCGCCAGCAGCCGACAGGTGGACACTGAAGCTTTCTTT.

In this sample, this clone turned up once. This chain connects TRBV19 to TRBJ2-1; D is possibly TRBD2 (5 bases). Per germline, CDR1 LNHDA and CDR2 SQIVND (reference sequence). V gave up 7 bases and J gave up 9 bases, with 13 bases separating them. The CDR3 runs 12 residues. CDR3 amino acids: CASNAWAGEQFF. The CDR3 coding sequence is TGTGCCAGTAACGCCTGGGCGGGTGAGCAGTTCTTC.

About this clone: The junction departs from germline at one end; a sequencing error may be responsible. This chain's CDR3 is CASNQGQVLAYEQYF. The CDR3 DNA follows: TGCGCCAGCAACCAAGGACAGGTCCTTGCCTACGAGCAGTACTTC. The chain couples TRBV4-1 to TRBJ2-7; 7 nucleotides agree with TRBD1. The CDR3 is 15 residues long. CDR1 and CDR2 (germline): MGHRA, YSYEKL.

This rearrangement joins TRBV28 to TRBJ1-5, with 8 bases fitting TRBD1. The germline V gene encodes CDR1 MDHEN and CDR2 SYDVKM. J gave up 6 bases and V 4 bases, and 11 bases lay outside the gene matches. This CDR3 has 16 residues. The CDR3 bases are TGTGCCAGCAGTTCCAAGGCAGGGGGCGCGCGTCAGCCCCAGCATTTT. Translated: CASSSKAGGARQPQHF.

V gene TRBV7-6 combines with J gene TRBJ1-5, with TRBD1 as a possible D gene (6 bases). Germline V gene sequence: CDR1 SGHVS, CDR2 FNYEAQ. V was shortened by 5 bases and J by 8 bases, with 13 bases between the two germline ends. The CDR3 extends over 13 amino acids. CDR3: CASSRAPGEPQHF. Written as DNA, the CDR3 is TGTGCCAGCAGCAGGGCACCAGGGGAGCCCCAGCATTTT.

CDR3 DNA: TGTGCCAGCAGCCAAGATCTAGGTAGCAATCAGCCCCAGCATTTT. Amino acids: CASSQDLGSNQPQHF. This chain links TRBV7-2 with TRBJ1-5; D gene unclear. The CDR3 totals 15 residues. The V and J ends lost 5 bases and 0 bases respectively, with 11 bases between them. CDR1 and CDR2 from the germline V gene are SGHTA and FQGNSA. The full variable domain, in which reference TRBV7-2 and TRBJ1-5 provide the parts outside the CDR3, is GAGVSQSPSNKVTEKGKDVELRCDPISGHTALYWYRQSLGQGLEFLIYFQGNSAPDKSGLPSDRFSAERTGGSVSTLTIQRTQQEDSAVYLCASSQDLGSNQPQHFGDGTRLSIL.

J is TRBJ1-5 and V is TRBV12-5; possible D gene TRBD1, 5 bases. V dropped 5 bases and J dropped 5 bases, with 16 bases sitting between them. The CDR3 sequence is 15 residues long. The germline V gene encodes CDR1 LGHNT and CDR2 FRNRAP. For the CDR3, the DNA is TGTGCTAGTGGTACCGAGGCGGGGGGAGATCAGCCCCAGCATTTT. This translates into CASGTEAGGDQPQHF.

This chain connects TRBV5-1 to TRBJ2-5; D is undetermined. The CDR3 loop spans 15 amino acids. The germline gives CDR1 SGHRS, CDR2 YFSETQ. Trimming cost V 0 bases and J 4 bases, with 13 bases left between them. The CDR3 DNA reads as TGCGCCAGCAGCTTGGAGTGGGTTTTGGGAGAGACCCAGTACTTC. Translating gives CASSLEWVLGETQYF.

The CDR3 DNA follows: TGTGCCAGCAGTATACAGGGGGCGTCGACTAATGAAAAACTGTTTTTT. It yields the protein CASSIQGASTNEKLFF. This chain connects TRBV7-2 to TRBJ1-4; 9 positions match TRBD1. The CDR3 has 16 amino acids. The V gene end was trimmed by 6 bases and the J gene end by 2 bases; junction bases not matched to a gene: 7. In germline, CDR1 is SGHTA, CDR2 FQGNSA.

This sequence joins TRBV27 and TRBJ1-4; no definite D call. V was cut by 7 bases and J by 7 bases, with 16 bases left in between. This CDR3 has 14 residues. Germline CDR1 MNHEY, CDR2 SMNVEV (reference sequence). DNA for the CDR3: TGTGCCAGCAACAATCCCGGGTCAGGTGAAAAACTGTTTTTT. Protein product: CASNNPGSGEKLFF.

This chain uses TRBV5-1 with TRBJ2-1, with 9 bases matching TRBD2. The CDR3 sequence is 16 residues long. J was trimmed by 4 bases and V by 1 base; bases with no gene match: 6. From germline, CDR1 is SGHRS and CDR2 YFSETQ. The CDR3 is CASSLTSGRYYNEQFF. As DNA, the CDR3 is TGCGCCAGCAGCTTGACTAGCGGGCGCTATTACAATGAGCAGTTCTTC.